This T cell receptor beta chain was identified during a study of cytomegalovirus exposure and HLA in healthy donors. The V end lost 5 bases, the J end lost 5 bases, and 13 bases lay between the germline ends. The CDR3 covers 13 residues. Per germline, CDR1 ENHRY and CDR2 SYGVKD. The study ran its PCR with 60 Vbeta and 13 Jbeta primers. Assay: immunoSEQ multiplex PCR; the TCRdb copy retains only in-frame clones and omits some. This sample contains fewer than 50,000 clones. This chain links TRBV10-3 with TRBJ2-7; D is undetermined. The sample consisted of PBMCs. The receptor's source is a male donor in good health and CMV-seronegative. The CDR3 protein is CAISRSPPDEQYF. CDR3 bases: TGTGCCATCAGTCGTAGTCCCCCCGACGAGCAGTACTTC.